A single sample gave rise to the 15 T cell receptor beta chains below, sequenced in a study of blood T cells in healthy people across ages. Primed by a sample-barcoded 5' primer and a J-beta primer mix, a second PCR proceeded for 7 to 11 cycles. Each CDR3 protein is one row after TCRdb ran MiXCR on the 5' RACE reads. In the table there are about 1.4 million distinct CDR3 sequences, approximately 59% of which are singletons. The sequencing input was blood. Receptor source: a man between 18 and 29 years old in good health.

V gene TRBV27 combines with J gene TRBJ1-2; 9 bases are a match to TRBD1. V trimming: 10 bases; J trimming: 2 bases; junction bases outside the gene matches: 5. Germline CDR1 reads MNHEY; CDR2 reads SMNVEV (reference sequence). This CDR3 has 13 residues. As DNA, the CDR3 is TGTGCCACCGGACAGGGGCAGAACTATGGCTACACCTTC. Protein product: CATGQGQNYGYTF.

The J gene is TRBJ1-2, the V gene TRBV6-5; a weak D match, TRBD1 (5 bases). The CDR3 sequence is 12 residues long. From germline, CDR1 is MNHEY and CDR2 SVGAGI. The ends were cut back, 2 bases at V and 6 bases at J, with 7 bases in the middle. The DNA of the CDR3 is TGTGCCAGCAGTTACGGGGACGATGGCTACACCTTC. Its translation: CASSYGDDGYTF.

This chain links TRBV7-8 with TRBJ2-3, with D perhaps being TRBD1 or TRBD2 (5 bases each). Germline assignment: CDR1 SGHVS and CDR2 FQNEAQ. The CDR3 has 17 amino acids. V was trimmed by 0 bases and J by 0 bases, leaving 13 bases between them. CDR3: CASSLAESGPSTDTQYF. CDR3 sequence (DNA): TGTGCCAGCAGCTTAGCAGAATCGGGGCCGAGCACAGATACGCAGTATTTT.

In this sample, this clonotype turned up once. The V call is TRBV3-1, the J call TRBJ2-3; 7 positions agree with TRBD1. The V gene end was trimmed by 5 bases and the J gene end by 5 bases; junction bases not matched to a gene: 10. This CDR3 region has 15 residues. Germline CDR1 is LGHDT and CDR2 is YNNKEL (reference sequence). The CDR3 here is CASSRQGFHLDTQYF. The DNA of the CDR3 is TGTGCCAGCAGCAGACAGGGTTTTCATTTAGATACGCAGTATTTT.

The genes are TRBV9 and TRBJ1-1, with D possibly TRBD1 on 5 matching bases. Trimming took off 0 bases at V and 5 bases at J, with 11 bases between the two ends. Per the germline V gene, CDR1 is SGDLS and CDR2 is YYNGEE. There are 14 residues in the CDR3. The CDR3 loop reads CASSVATVGTEAFF. The CDR3 bases are TGTGCCAGCAGCGTAGCGACAGTGGGGACTGAAGCTTTCTTT.

The table lists this clonotype with a few counts. This sequence joins TRBV7-2 and TRBJ1-2; D is unclear. Germline CDR1 SGHTA, CDR2 FQGNSA. The CDR3 covers 14 residues. Trimming took off 2 bases at V and 8 bases at J, with 15 bases between the two ends. The DNA of the CDR3 is TGTGCCAGCAGCTTAATTAGAGGGAGTTTAGGCTACACCTTC. Its protein is CASSLIRGSLGYTF.

The CDR3 sequence: CSAKPTDTQYF. The DNA of the CDR3 is TGCAGTGCGAAGCCCACAGATACGCAGTATTTT. This chain joins TRBV20-1 and TRBJ2-3; D call uncertain. Germline V gene sequence: CDR1 DFQATT, CDR2 SNEGSKA (reference sequence). The CDR3 is 11 residues long. The V end lost 6 bases, the J end lost 2 bases, and 6 bases lay between the germline ends.

This clonotype turned up a few times. The chain couples TRBV4-1 to TRBJ2-4, with 8 bases fitting TRBD1. The end of the DNA aligns better with TRBJ2-7, so the J call may be wrong. CDR3 length equals 17 residues. CDR1 and CDR2 from the germline V gene are MGHRA and YSYEKL. Here the CDR3 reads CASSQQPTGQGTYEQYF. Written as DNA, the CDR3 is TGCGCCAGCAGCCAACAACCCACAGGACAGGGCACCTACGAGCAGTACTTC.

The rearrangement uses TRBV28 and TRBJ1-2, with D possibly matching TRBD1 (5 bases). Germline loops: CDR1 MDHEN, CDR2 SYDVKM. This CDR3 region has 13 residues. V lost 3 bases to trimming and J lost 4 bases, with 9 bases between them. Written as DNA, the CDR3 is TGTGCCAGCAGTTTTCCAGGGCTCTATGGCTACACCTTC. As protein: CASSFPGLYGYTF.

This sequence joins TRBV4-1 and TRBJ1-5; 7 bases match TRBD1. The J segment lost 3 bases and the V segment lost 0 bases, leaving 5 bases of the junction unmatched. Germline V gene sequence: CDR1 MGHRA, CDR2 YSYEKL. The CDR3 runs 16 residues. CDR3 nucleotide sequence: TGCGCCAGCAGCCAAGACGAGGGACAGTTCAATCAGCCCCAGCATTTT. This sequence encodes CASSQDEGQFNQPQHF.

The chain uses TRBV15 and TRBJ2-3; D might be TRBD1 or TRBD2, each matching 5 bases. V lost 5 bases, J lost 2 bases, and 17 bases lay in between. This CDR3 has 16 amino acids. Germline V gives CDR1 LNHNV, CDR2 YYDKDF (reference sequence). CDR3 DNA sequence: TGTGCCACCAGCGGACCGACTGGGACGAACACAGATACGCAGTATTTT. Translation: CATSGPTGTNTDTQYF.

The chain couples TRBV20-1 to TRBJ2-4; D might be TRBD1 or TRBD2, each matching 5 bases. The CDR3 has 14 amino acids. V shed 2 bases and J shed 13 bases, with 21 bases lying between them. Germline lookup yields CDR1 DFQATT and CDR2 SNEGSKA (reference sequence). The CDR3, as DNA: TGCAGTGCTAGACTTACGGGGCTCCTGGGGTCCCAGTACTTC. It yields the protein CSARLTGLLGSQYF.

For this clonotype: At one of its ends the junction is not consistent with the germline gene, which may arise from a read error. V and J are TRBV5-1 and TRBJ2-7; 13 bases line up with TRBD2. Per the germline V gene, CDR1 is SGHRS and CDR2 is YFSETQ. The CDR3 loop spans 15 amino acids. The CDR3 sequence is CANSWTSGSSYEQYF. The CDR3, as DNA: TGCGCCAACAGCTGGACTAGCGGGAGCTCCTACGAGCAGTACTTC.

This clonotype was recorded once. The chain recombines TRBV27 with TRBJ1-1; D is uncertain. The CDR3 has 15 residues. CDR1 MNHEY and CDR2 SMNVEV come from the germline V gene (reference sequence). V was shortened by 6 bases and J by 10 bases, with 24 bases between the two germline ends. CDR3 residues: CASSPVPFGGKGAFF. The CDR3 region has the DNA TGTGCCAGCAGCCCCGTCCCTTTCGGTGGCAAAGGAGCTTTCTTT.

This clonotype appeared a few times. The chain couples TRBV28 to TRBJ2-4; 7 bases are a match to TRBD1. The germline V gene encodes CDR1 MDHEN and CDR2 SYDVKM. CDR3 length: 14 residues. Unmatched junction bases numbered 4, after V lost 6 bases and J lost 2 bases. In nucleotides, the CDR3 is TGTGCCAGCAGGACAGGGCGAACCAAAAACATTCAGTACTTC. It specifies CASRTGRTKNIQYF.